Presented here are 17 T cell receptor beta chains from one specimen sequenced in a study of OX40 agonist ivuxolimab in advanced cancers. The library came from the immunoSEQ multiplex PCR assay. What TCRdb holds here is the immuneACCESS table cut down to in-frame rearrangements. Part of the clones is not present; checked against another copy, under half of the missing clones reflect an unresolved V gene, and the others are unexplained. The sample table records some 73,000 clones; just under 90% of these occur just once. The ten largest clones take up 10% to 11% of the sample. The sequencing used CD4+ or CD8+ T cells sorted from blood, collected in a trial of the OX40 agonist ivuxolimab. The receptor source for this set is an adult with an advanced solid tumor such as melanoma, head and neck, liver or kidney cancer.

This chain connects TRBV10-1 to TRBJ2-1; 10 bases are shared with TRBD1. V shed 3 bases, J shed 8 bases, and the junction held 7 bases outside the gene matches. CDR3 length equals 15 residues. The germline V gene has CDR1 WNHNN and CDR2 SYGVQD (reference sequence). CDR3 sequence (DNA): TGCGCCAGCAGTGATCGGACAGGGGGTATAGATGAGCAGTTCTTC. It is translated as CASSDRTGGIDEQFF.

The chain joins TRBV6-4 to TRBJ1-2; TRBD1 might be the D (6 bases). The V and J ends lost 0 bases and 5 bases respectively, with 16 bases between them. Germline lookup yields CDR1 MRHNA and CDR2 SNTAGT. There are 16 residues in the CDR3. The CDR3 spells CASSDSGAGTFYGYTF. The CDR3 DNA follows: TGTGCCAGCAGTGACTCGGGGGCAGGGACGTTTTATGGCTACACCTTC.

This clone occurred once. The chain combines TRBV6-6 with TRBJ1-2, with a possible D match to TRBD1 (6 bases). CDR1 and CDR2 from the germline V gene are MNHNY and SVGAGI (reference sequence). The CDR3 totals 12 residues. V was pared by 4 bases and J by 6 bases, with 9 bases between. The CDR3 nucleotides are TGTGCCAGCAGTTCAGGGGTAGATGGCTACACCTTC. Translated, it gives CASSSGVDGYTF.

V and J are TRBV11-2 and TRBJ2-4; D unresolved. Trimming shortened V by 5 bases and J by 1 base, and 12 bases separated the two germline ends. From germline, CDR1 is SGHAT and CDR2 FQNNGV. CDR3 size: 15 residues. The CDR3 DNA is TGTGCCAGCAGCGCAAAGGGCTCCGCCAAAAACATTCAGTACTTC. Protein: CASSAKGSAKNIQYF.

The genes are TRBV6-6 and TRBJ1-1, with 8 bases aligning to TRBD1. CDR3 length equals 15 residues. With V trimmed by 5 bases and J by 4 bases, 9 bases remained unmatched. Germline V gene data show CDR1 as MNHNY and CDR2 as SVGAGI (reference sequence). CDR3 loop: CASSGPDRVGTEAFF. The CDR3 bases are TGTGCCAGCAGTGGACCGGACAGGGTCGGCACTGAAGCTTTCTTT.

This clone was recorded a few times. The gene calls are TRBV27 and TRBJ1-2; 8 bases match TRBD1. Trimming at V came to 7 bases and at J to 8 bases, leaving 6 bases not matched to a gene. Germline V lookup: CDR1 MNHEY, CDR2 SMNVEV (reference sequence). The CDR3 sequence is 12 residues long. In DNA form, the CDR3 reads TGTGCCAGCATGAGGACAGGGTTCGGCTACACCTTC. Its protein is CASMRTGFGYTF.

The chain uses TRBV27 and TRBJ2-5; D might be TRBD1 (5 bases). The CDR3 has 14 residues. Looked up from germline, CDR1 is MNHEY and CDR2 is SMNVEV (reference sequence). V lost 6 bases and J lost 5, with 16 bases in between. The CDR3 protein is CASSPPGIGETQYF. The DNA of the CDR3 is TGTGCCAGCAGCCCCCCAGGGATAGGGGAGACCCAGTACTTC.

This rearrangement joins TRBV6-1 to TRBJ2-7, with TRBD1 matching over 7 bases. The ends lost 0 bases at V and 6 bases at J; junction bases unmatched: 8. The CDR3 runs to 15 residues. Germline V gives CDR1 MNHNS, CDR2 SASEGT. For the CDR3, the DNA is TGTGCCAGCAGTGAAGCTGGGCAGGGGGTTTCCGAGCAGTACTTC. The encoded protein is CASSEAGQGVSEQYF.

The CDR3 region is CASSLAPWLVTSGGAETQYF. The CDR3, as DNA: TGTGCCAGCAGCTTAGCCCCCTGGCTTGTGACTAGCGGGGGGGCTGAGACCCAGTACTTC. V and J are TRBV7-2 and TRBJ2-5; 14 bases align to TRBD2. V trimming: 0 bases; J trimming: 5 bases; junction bases outside the gene matches: 14. From germline, CDR1 is SGHTA and CDR2 FQGNSA. The CDR3 loop spans 20 amino acids.

J is TRBJ2-1 and V is TRBV20-1, with unresolved D. With 4 bases removed from V and 2 bases from J, the gap between germline ends came to 0 bases. Germline loops: CDR1 DFQATT, CDR2 SNEGSKA (reference sequence). This CDR3 contains 10 residues. CDR3 sequence: CSATYNEQFF. DNA of the CDR3: TGCAGTGCTACCTACAATGAGCAGTTCTTC.

The V call is TRBV2, the J call TRBJ1-4, with 9 bases lining up with TRBD1. The CDR3 length is 16 residues. The germline V gene encodes CDR1 SNHLY and CDR2 FYNNEI. J lost 4 bases, V lost 7 bases, and 10 bases had no gene match. CDR3: CASKVGDRAYNEKLFF. CDR3 nucleotides: TGTGCCAGCAAGGTCGGGGACAGGGCTTATAATGAAAAACTGTTTTTT.

This sequence joins TRBV27 and TRBJ2-4; unclear D gene. The CDR3 totals 14 residues. CDR1 and CDR2 (germline): MNHEY, SMNVEV (reference sequence). Trimming left V 2 bases short and J 6 bases short, with 11 bases between. CDR3 region: CASSLIDSRNIQYF. The CDR3 DNA is TGTGCCAGCAGTTTAATAGATTCTCGAAACATTCAGTACTTC.

The chain carries TRBV11-3 and TRBJ2-2; D gene unclear. The CDR3 extends over 16 amino acids. The V end was cut by 4 bases, the J end by 4 bases, with 16 bases between. CDR1 and CDR2 from the germline V gene are SGHNT and YENEEA. The CDR3 bases are TGTGCCAGCAGCTCCAGTTTAGGCGTGCCCACCGGGGAGCTGTTTTTT. Its translation is CASSSSLGVPTGELFF.

The chain combines TRBV2 with TRBJ2-7; D not certain. V was shortened by 7 bases and J by 2 bases, with 9 bases between the two germline ends. CDR3 length: 12 amino acids. CDR1 is SNHLY, CDR2 FYNNEI, per germline. This chain's CDR3 is CASIIDTYEQYF. The CDR3 bases are TGTGCCAGCATAATTGATACCTACGAGCAGTACTTC.

The table lists this clone with many counts. The chain carries TRBV7-2 and TRBJ2-7, with TRBD1 matching 7 bases. Trimming at V came to 5 bases and at J to 6 bases, leaving 4 bases not matched to a gene. CDR1 and CDR2 from the germline V gene are SGHTA and FQGNSA. The CDR3 spans 12 residues. CDR3 sequence reads: CASSTTGIEQYF. The CDR3 DNA reads as TGTGCCAGCAGCACGACAGGGATCGAGCAGTACTTC.

The gene calls are TRBV6-1 and TRBJ1-5; D is unresolved. The germline V gene has CDR1 MNHNS and CDR2 SASEGT. Trimming shortened V by 7 bases and J by 5 bases, and 3 bases separated the two germline ends. This CDR3 contains 10 residues. The CDR3 loop reads CASNDQPQHF. The DNA of the CDR3 is TGTGCCAGCAACGATCAGCCCCAGCATTTT.

This chain joins TRBV2 and TRBJ2-1, with TRBD2 identical over 7 bases. The V segment lost 1 base and the J segment 7 bases; nucleotides outside the gene matches: 13. CDR1 and CDR2 from the germline V gene are SNHLY and FYNNEI. This CDR3 contains 17 residues. The CDR3 is CASSEGVVGGPYNEQFF. CDR3 DNA sequence: TGTGCCAGCAGTGAAGGGGTGGTGGGAGGGCCGTATAATGAGCAGTTCTTC.